A selection of T cell receptor beta chains follows, all from one sample in a study of blood T cell repertoires in COVID-19. Sequenced by immunoSEQ multiplex PCR; TCRdb stores in-frame clones only, minus some. The table includes about 240,000 clones, over 80% detected once. Input material: peripheral blood. The receptors originated from a man in his thirties or forties who had recovered from COVID-19. Each CDR3 is given with its conserved first and last residue. D genes are given only for firm matches. Clone size appears in some rows only: once, few, many, or a class for an expanded clone.

v_call	d_call	clone_size	j_call	cdr3_aa	cdr3_nt
TRBV2	TRBD1	NA	TRBJ1-2	CASIGGQGMGYTF	TGTGCCAGCATTGGGGGACAGGGAATGGGCTACACCTTC
TRBV9	TRBD2	NA	TRBJ2-5	CASSRSGGPKTQYF	TGTGCCAGCAGCAGAAGCGGGGGTCCCAAGACCCAGTACTTC
TRBV12-3/TRBV12-4	NA	NA	TRBJ2-1	CASSLRQGNEQFF	TGTGCCAGCAGTTTACGGCAGGGCAATGAGCAGTTCTTC
TRBV7-8	NA	NA	TRBJ2-7	CASSGGRQGGEQYF	TGTGCCAGCAGCGGGGGTAGACAGGGAGGCGAGCAGTACTTC
TRBV19	NA	NA	TRBJ2-2	CASTPSSANTGELFF	TGTGCCAGCACCCCTAGTTCCGCGAACACCGGGGAGCTGTTTTTT
TRBV6-5	TRBD1	NA	TRBJ1-2	CASSQLRGPYTF	TGTGCCAGCAGTCAACTCAGGGGGCCCTACACCTTC
TRBV7-9	NA	NA	TRBJ2-1	CASSPVRQPYNEQFF	TGTGCCAGCAGCCCCGTGCGGCAGCCGTACAATGAGCAGTTCTTC
TRBV7-6	TRBD2	once	TRBJ2-1	CASAYSGGPSYNEQFF	TGTGCCAGCGCGTATAGCGGGGGCCCCTCCTACAATGAGCAGTTCTTC
TRBV27	NA	NA	TRBJ2-7	CASSGEAESPSYEQYF	TGTGCCAGCAGTGGGGAGGCGGAGTCACCTTCCTACGAGCAGTACTTC
TRBV15	NA	NA	TRBJ1-2	CATSKGQHYGYTF	TGTGCCACCAGCAAAGGACAGCACTATGGCTACACCTTC
TRBV5-1	NA	NA	TRBJ2-5	CASSPEGGGETQYF	TGCGCCAGCAGCCCCGAGGGGGGAGGGGAGACCCAGTACTTC
TRBV4-1	TRBD1	NA	TRBJ2-4	CASSEGQGTKNIQYF	TGCGCCAGCAGCGAAGGACAGGGAACCAAAAACATTCAGTACTTC
TRBV5-1	NA	NA	TRBJ1-4	CASGSWGLDEKLFF	TGCGCCAGTGGGAGTTGGGGGCTTGATGAAAAACTGTTTTTT
TRBV5-1	TRBD1	few	TRBJ2-2	CASSLGGSNTGELFF	TGCGCCAGCAGCTTAGGGGGCTCGAACACCGGGGAGCTGTTTTTT
TRBV20-1	NA	NA	TRBJ1-1	CSASKQFVDVNTEAFF	TGCAGTGCTAGTAAACAGTTTGTTGACGTGAACACTGAAGCTTTCTTT
TRBV11-2	NA	NA	TRBJ1-3	CASSSQLRRELRNTIYF	TGTGCCAGCAGCAGTCAACTTCGGAGGGAACTCAGGAACACCATATATTTT
TRBV6-1	NA	NA	TRBJ2-5	CASSEQYQETQYF	TGTGCCAGCAGTGAACAGTACCAAGAGACCCAGTACTTC
TRBV7-2	NA	few	TRBJ1-1	CASSLVKGGTEAFF	TGTGCCAGCAGCTTAGTGAAGGGGGGGACTGAAGCTTTCTTT
TRBV27	NA	few	TRBJ1-1	CASSGLTGTLVEAFF	TGTGCCAGCAGCGGCCTTACAGGGACCTTAGTGGAAGCTTTCTTT
TRBV3-1/TRBV3-2	NA	once	TRBJ1-1	CASSLKLGTAFF	TGTGCCAGCAGCCTCAAACTCGGTACAGCTTTCTTT
TRBV20-1	TRBD1	NA	TRBJ1-6	CSASLQGAYNSPLHF	TGCAGTGCTAGTCTACAGGGGGCCTATAATTCACCCCTCCACTTT
TRBV6-4	TRBD1	NA	TRBJ2-2	CASSAGTGAGELFF	TGTGCCAGCAGTGCCGGGACAGGGGCCGGGGAGCTGTTTTTT
TRBV5-1	TRBD2	NA	TRBJ2-5	CASQGLAGAQETQYF	TGCGCCAGCCAAGGACTAGCGGGGGCTCAAGAGACCCAGTACTTC
TRBV7-3	NA	NA	TRBJ2-3	CASSLTGDTQYF	TGTGCCAGCAGCTTAACGGGCGATACGCAGTATTTT
TRBV7-2	TRBD1	few	TRBJ2-5	CASGSRQGAQETQYF	TGTGCCAGCGGGTCTCGACAGGGCGCGCAAGAGACCCAGTACTTC